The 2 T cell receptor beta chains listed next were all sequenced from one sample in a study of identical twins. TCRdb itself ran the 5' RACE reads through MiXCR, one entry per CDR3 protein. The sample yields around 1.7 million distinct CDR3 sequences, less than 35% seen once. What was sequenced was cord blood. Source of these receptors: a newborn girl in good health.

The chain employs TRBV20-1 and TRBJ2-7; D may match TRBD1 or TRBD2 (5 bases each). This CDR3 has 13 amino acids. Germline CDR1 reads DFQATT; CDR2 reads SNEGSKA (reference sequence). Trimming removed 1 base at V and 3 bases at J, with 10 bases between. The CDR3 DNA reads TGCAGTGCTAGAGGGACACTAGACTACGAGCAGTACTTC. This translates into CSARGTLDYEQYF.

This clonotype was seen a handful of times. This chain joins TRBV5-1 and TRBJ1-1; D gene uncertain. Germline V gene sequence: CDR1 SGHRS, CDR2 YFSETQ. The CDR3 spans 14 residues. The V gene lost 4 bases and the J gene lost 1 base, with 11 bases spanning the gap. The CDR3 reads CASSQVERNTEAFF. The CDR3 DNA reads TGCGCCAGCAGCCAAGTAGAGCGGAACACTGAAGCTTTCTTT.